The entry that follows covers one TCR beta chain sequence. This record comes from a study of control samples from healthy donors and cancer patients. Assay: immunoSEQ multiplex PCR; the TCRdb copy retains only in-frame clones and omits some. The table shows 90,000 to 110,000 clones, with 90% occurring only once. V was cut by 9 bases and J by 4 bases, with 19 bases left in between. The CDR3 runs 15 residues. Germline V gives CDR1 LNHDA, CDR2 SQIVND (reference sequence). The material sequenced was blood. The chain has TRBV19 and TRBJ1-5, with D tentatively TRBD1 (6 bases). The origin of this receptor is a human donor in good health. The donor label of this sample is uncertain. DNA for the CDR3: TGTGCCAGCACCCCTAGCAGGGGCCGAAATCAGCCCCAGCATTTT. It translates to CASTPSRGRNQPQHF.